This T cell receptor (beta chain) was captured by sequencing in a study of T cell responses to AZD1222 COVID-19 vaccine. Overall study findings and caveats: Sampled repertoires all dated from after the peak T cell response. Along spike, vaccine-associated CD4 TCRs were found throughout, with dominance at 160-218 and 743-854. With two AZD1222 doses given, Spike-specific TCR breadth and depth both rose. The donors showed a predominance of white British ancestry and of females, with possible underestimation of clonal diversity.

Germline loops: CDR1 LGHDT, CDR2 YNNKEL (reference sequence). The CDR3 extends over 14 amino acids. Trimming left V 1 base short and J 5 bases short, with 11 bases between. Using immunoSEQ multiplex PCR, the repertoire was profiled, and TCRdb retains in-frame clones only, with some absent. The sample has about 100,000 clones; more than 70% are singletons. A word on this clone: The antigen is undetermined.

The receptor's source is an adult in good health. The sample here was peripheral blood, taken on day 0 of MenACWY control vaccination. The chain couples TRBV3-1 (or the pseudogene TRBV3-2) to TRBJ1-1; D is unresolved. CDR3 sequence: CASSQVRVNTEAFF. The DNA of the CDR3 is TGTGCCAGCAGCCAAGTGCGGGTAAATACTGAAGCTTTCTTT.